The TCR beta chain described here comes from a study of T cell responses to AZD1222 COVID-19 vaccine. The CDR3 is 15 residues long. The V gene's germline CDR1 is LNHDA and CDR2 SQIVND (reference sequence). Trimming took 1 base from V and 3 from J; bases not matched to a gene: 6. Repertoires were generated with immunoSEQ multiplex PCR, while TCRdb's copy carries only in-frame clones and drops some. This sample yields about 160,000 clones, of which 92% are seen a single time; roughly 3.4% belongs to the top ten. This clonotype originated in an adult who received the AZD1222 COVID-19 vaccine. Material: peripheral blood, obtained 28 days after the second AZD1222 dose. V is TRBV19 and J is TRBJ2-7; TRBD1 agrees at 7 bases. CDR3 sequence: CASSIVYGTDYEQYF. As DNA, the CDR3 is TGTGCCAGTAGTATAGTCTACGGGACAGACTACGAGCAGTACTTC.